Included here is one T cell receptor beta chain sequence, with context. The antigen is undetermined. The CDR3 consists of 16 residues. V shed 4 bases and J 2 bases; nucleotides not matched to a gene: 7. The data are from a study of post-analysis software for immune sequencing data. Across the study: Relapsing-remitting, secondary progressive and progressive-relapsing courses of multiple sclerosis were included.

Carried by the TCR beta cDNA libraries were unique molecular identifiers. TCRdb re-analysed the PCR reads in MiXCR, keeping a single row per CDR3 protein. Seen here are hundreds of thousands of distinct CDR3 sequences, approximately 60% observed once, and the top ten hold over 9%. Broader study findings: A handful of TRBV segments, including TRBV5-6, TRBV5-1 and TRBV20-1, were more frequent in patients than controls. Significantly lower normalized Chao1 diversity was found in patients with multiple sclerosis relative to controls.

The chain employs TRBV12-3 or TRBV12-4 and TRBJ2-1, with TRBD2 identical over 8 bases. The sequenced material came from blood. The sequence came from a girl aged 2-10 years with multiple sclerosis. CDR3 in DNA: TGTGCCAGCAGTTCCCGGCTGCGGGGGGCCTACAATGAGCAGTTCTTC. This translates into CASSSRLRGAYNEQFF.